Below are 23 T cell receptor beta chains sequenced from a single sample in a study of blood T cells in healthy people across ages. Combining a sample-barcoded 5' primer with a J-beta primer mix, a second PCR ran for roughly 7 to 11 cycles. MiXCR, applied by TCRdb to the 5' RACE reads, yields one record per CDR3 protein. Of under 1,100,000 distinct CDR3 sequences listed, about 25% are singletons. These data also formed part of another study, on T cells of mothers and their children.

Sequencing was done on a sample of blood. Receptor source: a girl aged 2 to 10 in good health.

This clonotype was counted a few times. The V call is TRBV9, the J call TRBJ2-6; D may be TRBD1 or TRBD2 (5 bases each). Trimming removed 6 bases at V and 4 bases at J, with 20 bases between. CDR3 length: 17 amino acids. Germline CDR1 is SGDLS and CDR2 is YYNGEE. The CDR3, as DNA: TGTGCCAGCACCAGAAGGGGTGAGGGTGCCGGGGCCAACGTCCTGACTTTC. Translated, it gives CASTRRGEGAGANVLTF.

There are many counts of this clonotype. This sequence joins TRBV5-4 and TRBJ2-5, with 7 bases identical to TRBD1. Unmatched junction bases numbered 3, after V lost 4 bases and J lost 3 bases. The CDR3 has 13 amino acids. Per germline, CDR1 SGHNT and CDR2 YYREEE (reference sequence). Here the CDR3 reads CASSRDSKETQYF. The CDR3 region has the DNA TGTGCCAGCAGCAGGGACAGCAAAGAGACCCAGTACTTC.

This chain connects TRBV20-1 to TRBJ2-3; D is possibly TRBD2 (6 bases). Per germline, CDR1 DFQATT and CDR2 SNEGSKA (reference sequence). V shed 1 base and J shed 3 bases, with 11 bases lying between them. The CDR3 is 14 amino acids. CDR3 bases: TGCAGTGCTAGAGGCGGGGTGCTGACAGATACGCAGTATTTT. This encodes CSARGGVLTDTQYF.

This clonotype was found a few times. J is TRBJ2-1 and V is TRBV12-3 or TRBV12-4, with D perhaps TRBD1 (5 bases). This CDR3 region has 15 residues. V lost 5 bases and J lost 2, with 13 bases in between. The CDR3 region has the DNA TGTGCCAGCAGTATTCAGGGTGAGGCCTACAATGAGCAGTTCTTC. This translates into CASSIQGEAYNEQFF.

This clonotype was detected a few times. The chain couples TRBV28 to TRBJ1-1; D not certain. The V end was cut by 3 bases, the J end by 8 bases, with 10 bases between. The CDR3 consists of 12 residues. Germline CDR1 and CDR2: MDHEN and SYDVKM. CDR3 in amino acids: CASSFFNREAFF. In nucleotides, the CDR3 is TGTGCCAGCAGTTTTTTTAATAGGGAAGCTTTCTTT.

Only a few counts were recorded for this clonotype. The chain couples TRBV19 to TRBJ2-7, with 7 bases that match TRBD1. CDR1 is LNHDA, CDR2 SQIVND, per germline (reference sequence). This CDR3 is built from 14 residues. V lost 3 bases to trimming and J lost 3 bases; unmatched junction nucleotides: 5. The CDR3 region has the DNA TGTGCCAGTAGTATTAACAGGGGAATCTACGAGCAGTACTTC. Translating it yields CASSINRGIYEQYF. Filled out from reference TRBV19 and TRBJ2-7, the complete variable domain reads DGGITQSPKYLFRKEGQNVTLSCEQNLNHDAMYWYRQDPGQGLRLIYYSQIVNDFQKGDIAEGYSVSREKKESFPLTVTSAQKNPTAFYLCASSINRGIYEQYFGPGTRLTVT.

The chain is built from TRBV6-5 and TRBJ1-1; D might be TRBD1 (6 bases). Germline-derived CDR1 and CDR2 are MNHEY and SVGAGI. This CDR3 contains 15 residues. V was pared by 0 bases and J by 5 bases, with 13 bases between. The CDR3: CASSYSGLGATEAFF. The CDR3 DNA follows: TGTGCCAGCAGTTACTCCGGGTTGGGGGCTACTGAAGCTTTCTTT.

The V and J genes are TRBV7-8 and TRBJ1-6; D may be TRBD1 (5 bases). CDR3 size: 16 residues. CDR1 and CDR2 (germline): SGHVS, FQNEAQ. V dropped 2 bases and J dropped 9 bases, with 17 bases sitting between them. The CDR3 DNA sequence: TGTGCCAGCAGCTTATACGGCCCATCGAGGGGTTCACCCCTCCACTTT. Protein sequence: CASSLYGPSRGSPLHF.

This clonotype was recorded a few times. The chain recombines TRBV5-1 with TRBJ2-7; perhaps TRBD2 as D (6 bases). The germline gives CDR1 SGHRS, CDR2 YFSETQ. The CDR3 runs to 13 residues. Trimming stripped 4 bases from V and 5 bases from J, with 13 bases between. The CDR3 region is CASSPGRGDEQYF. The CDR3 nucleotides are TGCGCCAGCAGCCCCGGGAGAGGGGACGAGCAGTACTTC.

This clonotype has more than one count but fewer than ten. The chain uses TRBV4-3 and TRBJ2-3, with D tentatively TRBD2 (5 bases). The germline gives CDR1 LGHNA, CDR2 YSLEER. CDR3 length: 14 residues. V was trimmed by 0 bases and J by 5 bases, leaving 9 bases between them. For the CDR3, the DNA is TGCGCCAGCAGCCAAGATGACGAGGGAGATACGCAGTATTTT. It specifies CASSQDDEGDTQYF.

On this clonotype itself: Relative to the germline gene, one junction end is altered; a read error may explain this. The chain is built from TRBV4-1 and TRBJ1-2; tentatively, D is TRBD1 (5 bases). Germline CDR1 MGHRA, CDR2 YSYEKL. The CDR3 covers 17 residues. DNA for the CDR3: TGCGCCAGCAGCCACCTATTCGGGGCCGACTCTAACCATGGCTACACCTTC. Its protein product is CASSHLFGADSNHGYTF.

The CDR3 DNA sequence: TGCAGCGTTGGTGGGGACAGGGGTGGATCCGGGGAGCTGTTTTTT. This sequence encodes CSVGGDRGGSGELFF. This chain joins TRBV29-1 and TRBJ2-2; TRBD1 matches 10 bases. The CDR3 spans 15 residues. CDR1 SQVTM and CDR2 ANQGSEA come from the germline V gene. The V gene end was trimmed by 4 bases and the J gene end by 6 bases; junction bases not matched to a gene: 8.

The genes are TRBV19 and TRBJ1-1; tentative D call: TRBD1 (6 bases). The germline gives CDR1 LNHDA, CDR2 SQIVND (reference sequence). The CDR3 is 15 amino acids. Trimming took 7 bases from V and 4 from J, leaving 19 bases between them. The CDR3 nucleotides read TGTGCCAGTACCACATCAGGGGTTATGTCCACTGAAGCTTTCTTT. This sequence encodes CASTTSGVMSTEAFF. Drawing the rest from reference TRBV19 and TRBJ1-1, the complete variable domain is DGGITQSPKYLFRKEGQNVTLSCEQNLNHDAMYWYRQDPGQGLRLIYYSQIVNDFQKGDIAEGYSVSREKKESFPLTVTSAQKNPTAFYLCASTTSGVMSTEAFFGQGTRLTVV.

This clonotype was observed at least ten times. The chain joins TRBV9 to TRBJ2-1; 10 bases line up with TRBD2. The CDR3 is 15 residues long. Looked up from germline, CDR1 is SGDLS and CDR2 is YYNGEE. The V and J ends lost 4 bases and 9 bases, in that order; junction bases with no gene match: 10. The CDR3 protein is CASSPPAGGGGEQFF. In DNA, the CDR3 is TGTGCCAGCAGCCCACCAGCGGGAGGGGGGGGTGAGCAGTTCTTC.

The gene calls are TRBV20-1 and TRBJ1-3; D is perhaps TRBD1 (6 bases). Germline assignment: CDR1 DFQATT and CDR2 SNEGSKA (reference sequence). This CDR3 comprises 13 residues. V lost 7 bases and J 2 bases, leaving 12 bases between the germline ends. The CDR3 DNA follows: TGCAGTGTTGGGTGGGGGCCTGGAAACACCATATATTTT. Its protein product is CSVGWGPGNTIYF.

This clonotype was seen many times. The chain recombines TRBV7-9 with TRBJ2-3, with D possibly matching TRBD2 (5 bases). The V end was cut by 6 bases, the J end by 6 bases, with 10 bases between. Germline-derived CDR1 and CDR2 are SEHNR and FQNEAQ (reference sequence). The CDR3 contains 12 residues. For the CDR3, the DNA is TGTGCCAGCAGTACCGGCGGGGATACGCAGTATTTT. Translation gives CASSTGGDTQYF.

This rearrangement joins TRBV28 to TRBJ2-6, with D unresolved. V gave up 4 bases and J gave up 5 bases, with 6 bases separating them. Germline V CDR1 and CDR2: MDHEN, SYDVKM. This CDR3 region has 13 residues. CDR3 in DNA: TGTGCCAGCAGTTACTTTCGGGCCAACGTCCTGACTTTC. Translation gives CASSYFRANVLTF.

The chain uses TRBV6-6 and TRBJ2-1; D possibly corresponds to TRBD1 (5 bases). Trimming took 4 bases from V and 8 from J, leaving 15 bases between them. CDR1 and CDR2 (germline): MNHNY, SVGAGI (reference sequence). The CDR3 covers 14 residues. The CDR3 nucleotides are TGTGCCAGCAGTTTACAGGTCGGGTTCGATGAGCAGTTCTTC. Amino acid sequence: CASSLQVGFDEQFF.

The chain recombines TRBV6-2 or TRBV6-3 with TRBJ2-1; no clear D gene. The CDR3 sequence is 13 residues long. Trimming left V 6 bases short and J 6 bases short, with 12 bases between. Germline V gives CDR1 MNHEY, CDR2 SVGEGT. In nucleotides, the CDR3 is TGTGCCAGCAGAACGCAATTAGCCAATGAGCAGTTCTTC. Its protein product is CASRTQLANEQFF.

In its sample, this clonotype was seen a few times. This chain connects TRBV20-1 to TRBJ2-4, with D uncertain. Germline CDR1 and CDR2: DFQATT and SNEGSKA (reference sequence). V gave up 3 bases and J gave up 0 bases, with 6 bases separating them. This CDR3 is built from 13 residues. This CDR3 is CSARIIAKNIQYF. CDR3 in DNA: TGCAGTGCTAGGATTATAGCCAAAAACATTCAGTACTTC.

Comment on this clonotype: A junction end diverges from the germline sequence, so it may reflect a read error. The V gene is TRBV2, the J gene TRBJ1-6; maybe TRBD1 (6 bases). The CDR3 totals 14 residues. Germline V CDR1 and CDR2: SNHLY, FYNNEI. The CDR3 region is CARRGVTGFSPLHF. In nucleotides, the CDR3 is TGTGCCCGCAGGGGCGTCACGGGTTTCTCACCCCTCCACTTT. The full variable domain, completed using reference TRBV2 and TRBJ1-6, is EPEVTQTPSHQVTQMGQEVILRCVPISNHLYFYWYRQILGQKVEFLVSFYNNEISEKSEIFDDQFSVERPDGSNFTLKIRSTKLEDSAMYFCARRGVTGFSPLHFGNGTRLTVT.

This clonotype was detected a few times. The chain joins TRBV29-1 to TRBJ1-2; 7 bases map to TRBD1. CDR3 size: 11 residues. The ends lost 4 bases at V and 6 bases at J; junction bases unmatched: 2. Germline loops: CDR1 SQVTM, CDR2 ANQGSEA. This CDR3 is CSVGDSDGYTF. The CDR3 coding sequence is TGCAGCGTTGGGGACAGTGATGGCTACACCTTC.

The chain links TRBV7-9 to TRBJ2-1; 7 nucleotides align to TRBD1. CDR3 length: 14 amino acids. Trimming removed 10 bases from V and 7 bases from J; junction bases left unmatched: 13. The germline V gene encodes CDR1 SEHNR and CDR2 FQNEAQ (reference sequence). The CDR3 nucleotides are TGTGCCACCCTGCCTCTGACAGGGTCTAATGAGCAGTTCTTC. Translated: CATLPLTGSNEQFF. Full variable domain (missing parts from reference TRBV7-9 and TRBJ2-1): DTGVSQNPRHKITKRGQNVTFRCDPISEHNRLYWYRQTLGQGPEFLTYFQNEAQLEKSRLLSDRFSAERPKGSFSTLEIQRTEQGDSAMYLCATLPLTGSNEQFFGPGTRLTVL.